These T cell receptor beta chains were read from a single sample in a study of T-cell reconstitution after alpha-beta-depleted transplantation in children. A single record per CDR3 protein comes from TCRdb applying MiXCR to the PCR reads. The sample holds about 590,000 distinct CDR3 sequences, about an eighth seen once. The sequencing used PBMCs, mostly from graft donor cells, collected 360 days after TCRalphabeta/CD19-depleted stem cell transplant. These receptors originate from a male patient aged 10 to 17 who had a stem cell transplant for acute myeloid leukemia, so the T cells may come from the graft donor. The CDR3 runs from the conserved cysteine through the conserved F or W. Fields, in order: D gene, V gene, J gene, clone size, CDR3 protein, CDR3 DNA. D genes are given only for firm matches. Not every row has a clone size; where given, it reads once, few, many or a size class.

d_gene: .; v_gene: TRBV6-5; j_gene: TRBJ1-6; abundance: few; CDR3aa: CASSYGVSLTNSPLHF; CDR3nt: TGTGCCAGCAGTTACGGAGTTTCTCTTACTAATTCACCCCTCCACTTT
d_gene: .; v_gene: TRBV5-6; j_gene: TRBJ1-5; abundance: .; CDR3aa: CASSLDANQPQHF; CDR3nt: TGTGCCAGCAGCTTGGACGCCAATCAGCCCCAGCATTTT
d_gene: .; v_gene: TRBV7-6; j_gene: TRBJ1-6; abundance: few; CDR3aa: CASSLAQAGDSPLHF; CDR3nt: TGTGCCAGCAGCTTAGCGCAGGCAGGGGATTCACCCCTCCACTTT
d_gene: TRBD2; v_gene: TRBV7-2; j_gene: TRBJ2-3; abundance: few; CDR3aa: CASSSAGPRDTQYF; CDR3nt: TGTGCCAGCAGCTCAGCGGGGCCGCGAGATACGCAGTATTTT
d_gene: TRBD2; v_gene: TRBV5-6; j_gene: TRBJ2-3; abundance: few; CDR3aa: CASRGERERTDTQYF; CDR3nt: TGTGCCAGCAGAGGGGAGCGGGAGCGCACAGATACGCAGTATTTT
d_gene: TRBD2; v_gene: TRBV20-1; j_gene: TRBJ2-3; abundance: many; CDR3aa: CSAGRGVTSTDTQYF; CDR3nt: TGCAGTGCTGGGAGGGGTGTTACTAGCACAGATACGCAGTATTTT
d_gene: .; v_gene: TRBV6-6; j_gene: TRBJ1-2; abundance: many; CDR3aa: CASSREGNYGYTF; CDR3nt: TGTGCCTCCAGTAGAGAGGGCAACTATGGCTACACCTTC
d_gene: TRBD2; v_gene: TRBV5-1; j_gene: TRBJ2-3; abundance: .; CDR3aa: CASSQTSGSGDTQYF; CDR3nt: TGCGCCAGCAGCCAAACTAGCGGGAGTGGAGATACGCAGTATTTT
d_gene: .; v_gene: TRBV12-2; j_gene: TRBJ2-7; abundance: .; CDR3aa: CASRLDLRSGLESYEQYF; CDR3nt: TGTGCAAGTCGCTTAGATCTAAGATCGGGACTAGAGTCCTACGAGCAGTACTTC
d_gene: .; v_gene: TRBV12-3/TRBV12-4; j_gene: TRBJ1-5; abundance: .; CDR3aa: CASSLAVATRNQPQHF; CDR3nt: TGTGCCAGCAGTTTAGCGGTAGCAACCCGCAATCAGCCCCAGCATTTT
d_gene: TRBD2; v_gene: TRBV10-3; j_gene: TRBJ2-5; abundance: few; CDR3aa: CAISEGLVAGETQYF; CDR3nt: TGTGCCATCAGTGAGGGACTAGTGGCCGGAGAGACCCAGTACTTC
d_gene: .; v_gene: TRBV7-6; j_gene: TRBJ2-1; abundance: many; CDR3aa: CASSSGQTHNEQFF; CDR3nt: TGTGCCAGCAGCTCAGGACAGACTCACAATGAGCAGTTCTTC
d_gene: TRBD2; v_gene: TRBV28; j_gene: TRBJ2-4; abundance: .; CDR3aa: CASSALLAGAPSAKNIQYF; CDR3nt: TGTGCCAGCAGCGCTTTACTAGCGGGAGCACCTTCGGCCAAAAACATTCAGTACTTC
d_gene: .; v_gene: TRBV5-5; j_gene: TRBJ1-1; abundance: many; CDR3aa: CASSFGMGPNTEAFF; CDR3nt: TGTGCCAGCAGCTTCGGTATGGGACCGAACACTGAAGCTTTCTTT
d_gene: .; v_gene: TRBV3-1; j_gene: TRBJ2-1; abundance: many; CDR3aa: CASSQVGGLTFNEQFF; CDR3nt: TGTGCCAGCAGCCAAGTAGGGGGGCTGACCTTCAATGAGCAGTTCTTC
d_gene: .; v_gene: TRBV28; j_gene: TRBJ2-5; abundance: few; CDR3aa: CASSLVDQETQYF; CDR3nt: TGTGCCAGCAGTTTAGTTGATCAAGAGACCCAGTACTTC
d_gene: .; v_gene: TRBV29-1; j_gene: TRBJ1-2; abundance: few; CDR3aa: CSVEDRSPRGGYTF; CDR3nt: TGCAGCGTTGAAGATCGTAGCCCCCGTGGGGGCTACACCTTC
d_gene: .; v_gene: TRBV20-1; j_gene: TRBJ2-3; abundance: many; CDR3aa: CSARTASTDTQYF; CDR3nt: TGCAGTGCTAGGACAGCTAGCACAGATACGCAGTATTTT
d_gene: TRBD2; v_gene: TRBV7-2; j_gene: TRBJ2-7; abundance: few; CDR3aa: CASSPKTSGGSYEQYF; CDR3nt: TGTGCCAGCAGCCCGAAGACTAGCGGGGGGAGCTACGAGCAGTACTTC
d_gene: .; v_gene: TRBV25-1; j_gene: TRBJ2-3; abundance: .; CDR3aa: CASSESGTTQYF; CDR3nt: TGTGCCAGCAGTGAGTCCGGGACGACGCAGTATTTT
d_gene: .; v_gene: TRBV30; j_gene: TRBJ2-1; abundance: few; CDR3aa: CAWSAIWDLDGEQFF; CDR3nt: TGTGCCTGGAGTGCGATTTGGGACTTAGATGGGGAGCAGTTCTTC
d_gene: TRBD2; v_gene: TRBV5-1; j_gene: TRBJ2-1; abundance: .; CDR3aa: CASSAFSLAGKINEQFF; CDR3nt: TGCGCCAGCAGCGCCTTCTCCCTAGCGGGGAAGATAAATGAGCAGTTCTTC
d_gene: .; v_gene: TRBV30; j_gene: TRBJ2-7; abundance: .; CDR3aa: CAWSRGFSYEQYF; CDR3nt: TGTGCCTGGAGCAGGGGATTCTCCTACGAGCAGTACTTC
d_gene: .; v_gene: TRBV3-1; j_gene: TRBJ1-1; abundance: .; CDR3aa: CASSRGGFGNTEAFF; CDR3nt: TGTGCCAGCAGCCGAGGAGGGTTTGGGAACACTGAAGCTTTCTTT
d_gene: .; v_gene: TRBV30; j_gene: TRBJ1-1; abundance: few; CDR3aa: CAWRDNTEAFF; CDR3nt: TGTGCCTGGAGGGACAACACTGAAGCTTTCTTT
d_gene: TRBD1; v_gene: TRBV12-3/TRBV12-4; j_gene: TRBJ2-5; abundance: many; CDR3aa: CASRPGTGGAVRETQYF; CDR3nt: TGTGCCAGCAGGCCCGGGACAGGGGGCGCAGTAAGGGAGACCCAGTACTTC
d_gene: .; v_gene: TRBV28; j_gene: TRBJ1-2; abundance: .; CDR3aa: CASSFKPAGYTF; CDR3nt: TGTGCCAGCAGTTTTAAACCGGCTGGCTACACCTTC
d_gene: TRBD1; v_gene: TRBV20-1; j_gene: TRBJ1-2; abundance: few; CDR3aa: CSGGQGNYGYTF; CDR3nt: TGCAGTGGGGGACAGGGGAACTATGGCTACACCTTC
d_gene: .; v_gene: TRBV14; j_gene: TRBJ1-1; abundance: few; CDR3aa: CASSRMRGGGTEAFF; CDR3nt: TGTGCCAGCAGCCGGATGAGGGGCGGGGGCACTGAAGCTTTCTTT
d_gene: TRBD2; v_gene: TRBV29-1; j_gene: TRBJ2-1; abundance: many; CDR3aa: CSSEGLAASYNEQFF; CDR3nt: TGCAGCTCAGAGGGACTAGCGGCCTCCTACAATGAGCAGTTCTTC